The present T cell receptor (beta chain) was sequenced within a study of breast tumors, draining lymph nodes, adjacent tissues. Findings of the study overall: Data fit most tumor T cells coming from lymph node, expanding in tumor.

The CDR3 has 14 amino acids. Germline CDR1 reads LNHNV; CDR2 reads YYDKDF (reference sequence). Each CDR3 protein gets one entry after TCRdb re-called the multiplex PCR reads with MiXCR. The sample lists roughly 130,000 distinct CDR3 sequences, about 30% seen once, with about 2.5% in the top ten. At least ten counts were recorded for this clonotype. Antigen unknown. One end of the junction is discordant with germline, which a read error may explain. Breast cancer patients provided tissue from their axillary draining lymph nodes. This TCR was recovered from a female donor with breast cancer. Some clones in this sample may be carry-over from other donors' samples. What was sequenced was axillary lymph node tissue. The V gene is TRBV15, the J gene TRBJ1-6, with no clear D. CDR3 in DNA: TGTGCCACGAGCAGGATCTCCTATAATTCACCCCTCCACTTT. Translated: CATSRISYNSPLHF.